A single sample gave rise to the 6 T cell receptor beta chains below, sequenced in a study of beta chain features in type 1 diabetes. What was sequenced were expressed TCRB transcripts, since all of the isolated RNA had been reverse transcribed. Here immunoSEQ multiplex PCR was the method, and the copy in TCRdb shows in-frame clones only, minus some. The sample has 130,000 to 150,000 clones, about 7% seen once; the top ten hold under 1.5%. What was sequenced was central memory CD4+ T cells from blood. These TCRs come from a woman under 40 in good health.

This rearrangement joins TRBV19 to TRBJ2-7; 9 bases align to TRBD2. V was clipped by 4 bases and J by 7 bases; unmatched bases: 11. Germline loops: CDR1 LNHDA, CDR2 SQIVND (reference sequence). The CDR3 has 15 residues. The DNA of the CDR3 is TGTGCCAGTAGTAATGCGGGAGGGCCAGCCGGTGAGCAGTACTTC. It encodes CASSNAGGPAGEQYF.

This chain connects TRBV30 to TRBJ2-3; 13 positions agree with TRBD2. The CDR3 runs to 16 residues. The junction had 9 bases not matched to a gene; V was cut back by 4 bases and J by 5 bases. Per the germline V gene, CDR1 is GTSNPN and CDR2 is SVGIG (reference sequence). The CDR3 loop is CAWTVGLAGEVDTQYF. The CDR3 coding sequence is TGTGCCTGGACCGTAGGACTAGCGGGAGAGGTAGATACGCAGTATTTT.

A few counts support this clone. The V and J genes are TRBV7-2 and TRBJ2-3, with a tentative D call TRBD1 (5 bases). Germline CDR1 and CDR2: SGHTA and FQGNSA. The germline V and J ends were trimmed by 5 bases and 6 bases, with 15 bases remaining between them. The CDR3 covers 14 residues. The DNA of the CDR3 is TGTGCCAGCAGCCCCCGCAGGGAAGCGGATACGCAGTATTTT. This translates into CASSPRREADTQYF. The variable domain in full, completed from reference TRBV7-2 and TRBJ2-3, reads GAGVSQSPSNKVTEKGKDVELRCDPISGHTALYWYRQSLGQGLEFLIYFQGNSAPDKSGLPSDRFSAERTGGSVSTLTIQRTQQEDSAVYLCASSPRREADTQYFGPGTRLTVL.

Details on this clone: Other DNA sequences of this sample code for an identical CDR3. The V gene is TRBV9, the J gene TRBJ2-1; 8 nucleotides line up with TRBD2. Germline V gene data show CDR1 as SGDLS and CDR2 as YYNGEE. The CDR3 is 16 residues long. The J segment lost 1 base and the V segment lost 2 bases, leaving 5 bases of the junction unmatched. CDR3 sequence (DNA): TGTGCCAGCAGCGTCCAAAGCGGGAGATCCTACAATGAGCAGTTCTTC. It codes for CASSVQSGRSYNEQFF. Looking up the rest from reference TRBV9 and TRBJ2-1 gives the full variable domain: DSGVTQTPKHLITATGQRVTLRCSPRSGDLSVYWYQQSLDQGLQFLIQYYNGEERAKGNILERFSAQQFPDLHSELNLSSLELGDSALYFCASSVQSGRSYNEQFFGPGTRLTVL.

The chain recombines TRBV7-2 with TRBJ1-3; a weak D match, TRBD1 (6 bases). The CDR3 extends over 15 amino acids. Germline CDR1 and CDR2: SGHTA and FQGNSA. The V and J ends lost 0 bases and 2 bases respectively, with 8 bases between them. DNA for the CDR3: TGTGCCAGCAGCTTAGCAGGGGGTACTGGAAACACCATATATTTT. Protein: CASSLAGGTGNTIYF.

As concerns this clone: This sequence may be a read error, since a much larger clone differs from it by one base. The chain uses TRBV7-2 and TRBJ2-7; 10 bases align to TRBD2. CDR1 is SGHTA and CDR2 is FQGNSA in the germline V gene. CDR3 length: 15 residues. J was trimmed by 2 bases and V by 1 base; bases with no gene match: 2. CDR3 in amino acids: CASSLGTSGTYEQYF. The CDR3 DNA reads TGTGCCAGCAGCTTAGGGACTAGCGGAACCTACGAGCAGTACTTC.